The present entry profiles one T cell receptor (beta chain) with its context. Its antigen is unknown. No per-base quality is available; no much larger clone lies one base away. CDR1 and CDR2 are read off the germline V gene as ENHRY and SYGVKD. V loses 7 bases of germline sequence and J loses 2 bases, and the interval between the two ends is 10 bases. The cysteine opens and the phenylalanine closes a CDR3 of 13 amino acids. Solely the CDR3 DNA is kept, with 39 bases framed from the first base. This record comes from a study of T cell changes during pregnancy in multiple sclerosis (dated by TCRdb to the late 2010s). With regard to the full study: Changes in the T cell repertoire over the course of pregnancy were examined in this study in women with multiple sclerosis.

The method behind the library was the immunoSEQ multiplex PCR assay. TCRdb stores this immuneACCESS table with in-frame sequences only. Part of the clones is absent; in the studies checked, under half of the shortfall reflects unresolved V genes, and no reason is known for the rest. This sample is represented by 20,000 or so clones; 80% to 95% of them were singletons. Approximately 0.57% of the sample rests with the top ten. The receptor's source is a female donor in good health, enrolled as a control in a pregnancy study. The source material was CD4+ T cells from peripheral blood mononuclear cells, sampled after pregnancy. Recombination linked TRBV10-3 to TRBJ2-3; the D gene is perhaps TRBD2, from 5 matching bases. Here the CDR3 is given as CAITQRTTDTQYF. The nucleotide sequence is given as TGTGCCATCACTCAGCGGACCACAGATACGCAGTATTTT.